These 6 T cell receptor beta chains were sequenced from one sample in a study of blood T cell repertoires in COVID-19. Produced via immunoSEQ multiplex PCR; TCRdb's table is partial and in-frame only. The sample holds hundreds of thousands of clones; about nine tenths are singletons and the top ten take 11%. The sample was peripheral blood. These receptors originate from a man between 45 and 60 years old with COVID-19, enrolled during active disease.

V is TRBV7-2 and J is TRBJ1-5, with 7 bases aligning to TRBD1. This CDR3 is 17 amino acids long. CDR1 and CDR2 (germline): SGHTA, FQGNSA. V gave up 2 bases and J gave up 0 bases; unmatched junction bases: 7. CDR3: CASSLRGTEDSNQPQHF. Here the CDR3 DNA reads TGTGCCAGCAGCTTACGAGGGACAGAGGATAGCAATCAGCCCCAGCATTTT. The variable domain in full, completed from reference TRBV7-2 and TRBJ1-5, reads GAGVSQSPSNKVTEKGKDVELRCDPISGHTALYWYRQSLGQGLEFLIYFQGNSAPDKSGLPSDRFSAERTGGSVSTLTIQRTQQEDSAVYLCASSLRGTEDSNQPQHFGDGTRLSIL.

The chain combines TRBV19 with TRBJ1-2; 7 bases agree with TRBD1. Trimming removed 8 bases from V and 4 bases from J; junction bases left unmatched: 10. Per the germline V gene, CDR1 is LNHDA and CDR2 is SQIVND (reference sequence). The CDR3 has 14 residues. The CDR3 protein is CASGWDRAFYGYTF. CDR3 nucleotide sequence: TGTGCCAGTGGATGGGACAGAGCCTTCTATGGCTACACCTTC.

The gene calls are TRBV7-2 and TRBJ2-4, with D possibly being TRBD2 (5 bases). The CDR3 runs 14 residues. In germline, CDR1 is SGHTA, CDR2 FQGNSA. V gave up 1 base and J gave up 3 bases, with 7 bases separating them. The CDR3 DNA follows: TGTGCCAGCAGCTTAGATAGCGTCAAAAACATTCAGTACTTC. Protein product: CASSLDSVKNIQYF.

This rearrangement joins TRBV7-3 to TRBJ2-1, with 9 positions matching TRBD2. CDR3 size: 13 residues. Germline V CDR1 and CDR2: SGHTA, FQGTGA. Trimming took 3 bases from V and 13 from J; bases not matched to a gene: 7. The CDR3 sequence is CASSFPGGGEQFF. CDR3 nucleotides: TGTGCCAGCAGCTTCCCCGGCGGGGGGGAACAGTTCTTC.

The rearrangement joins TRBV5-1 to TRBJ2-1, with 9 bases lining up with TRBD1. The germline gives CDR1 SGHRS, CDR2 YFSETQ. This CDR3 spans 15 amino acids. V dropped 2 bases and J dropped 4; count of bases not matched to a gene: 4. Here the CDR3 DNA reads TGCGCCAGCAGCTTACAGGGGGCCTTATACAATGAGCAGTTCTTC. Protein product: CASSLQGALYNEQFF.

V gene TRBV12-5 combines with J gene TRBJ2-2; perhaps TRBD2 as D (6 bases). CDR3 length: 18 amino acids. Trimming took 1 base from V and 2 from J, leaving 17 bases between them. CDR1 and CDR2 from the germline V gene are LGHNT and FRNRAP. CDR3 region: CASGLAHIGGANTGELFF. DNA for the CDR3: TGTGCTAGTGGTTTGGCCCACATTGGCGGGGCAAACACCGGGGAGCTGTTTTTT.